This note documents a single T cell receptor beta chain sequence. This sample is part of a study of blood T cell repertoires in COVID-19. Sequencing was performed with immunoSEQ multiplex PCR; in TCRdb, only in-frame clones are kept and a portion is missing. This repertoire shows roughly 150,000 clones, roughly 84% found once; its top ten account for around a sixth. J was trimmed by 6 bases and V by 4 bases; bases with no gene match: 8. Germline V lookup: CDR1 LGHNT, CDR2 FRNRAP. This CDR3 spans 15 amino acids. The sample consisted of PBMCs or T cells enriched from blood (not recorded which). The receptor was derived from a man aged 55 to 69 who had recovered from COVID-19. V is TRBV12-5 and J is TRBJ2-2; TRBD1 agrees at 7 bases. This chain's CDR3 is CASGYQGVLSGELFF. The CDR3 nucleotides read TGTGCTAGTGGTTACCAGGGGGTGTTATCCGGGGAGCTGTTTTTT. Full variable domain (outside the CDR3, taken from reference TRBV12-5 and TRBJ2-2): DARVTQTPRHKVTEMGQEVTMRCQPILGHNTVFWYRQTMMQGLELLAYFRNRAPLDDSGMPKDRFSAEMPDATLATLKIQPSEPRDSAVYFCASGYQGVLSGELFFGEGSRLTVL.